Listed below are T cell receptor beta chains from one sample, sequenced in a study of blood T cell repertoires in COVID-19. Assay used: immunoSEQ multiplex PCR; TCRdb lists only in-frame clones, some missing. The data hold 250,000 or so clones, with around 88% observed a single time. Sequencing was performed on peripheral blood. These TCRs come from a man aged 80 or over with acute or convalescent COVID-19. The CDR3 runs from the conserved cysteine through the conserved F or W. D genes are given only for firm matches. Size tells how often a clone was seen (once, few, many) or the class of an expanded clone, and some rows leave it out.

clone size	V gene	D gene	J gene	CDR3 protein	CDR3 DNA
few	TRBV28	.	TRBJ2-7	CASSLGGGQGSYEQYF	TGTGCCAGCAGTTTAGGTGGTGGGCAGGGTTCCTACGAGCAGTACTTC
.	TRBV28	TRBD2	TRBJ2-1	CASSSPGTSGFNEQFF	TGTGCCAGCAGTTCTCCCGGGACTAGCGGGTTCAATGAGCAGTTCTTC
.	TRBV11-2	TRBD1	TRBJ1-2	CASSFLQGAGFGYTF	TGTGCCAGCAGCTTCCTACAGGGGGCGGGTTTTGGCTACACCTTC
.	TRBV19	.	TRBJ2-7	CASRVSGLATYEQYF	TGTGCCAGTAGGGTATCTGGACTGGCGACCTACGAGCAGTACTTC
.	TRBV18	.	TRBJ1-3	CASSPRAGNTIYF	TGTGCCAGCTCACCCAGGGCTGGAAACACCATATATTTT
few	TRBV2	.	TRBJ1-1	CASVRGGTEAFF	TGTGCCAGCGTTAGGGGGGGGACTGAAGCTTTCTTT
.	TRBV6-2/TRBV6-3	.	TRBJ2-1	CASSYAYKGRYNEQFF	TGTGCCAGCAGTTACGCCTATAAGGGGCGCTACAATGAGCAGTTCTTC
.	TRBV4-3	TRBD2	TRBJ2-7	CASSRLAGSVQYF	TGCGCCAGCAGCCGACTAGCGGGATCAGTGCAGTACTTC
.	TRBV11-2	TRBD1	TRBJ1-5	CASSPDRGGNQPQHF	TGTGCCAGCAGCCCAGACAGGGGTGGCAATCAGCCCCAGCATTTT
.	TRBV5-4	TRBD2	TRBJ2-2	CASSFKPSGNFRELFF	TGTGCCAGCAGCTTTAAGCCTAGCGGGAATTTTAGGGAGCTGTTTTTT
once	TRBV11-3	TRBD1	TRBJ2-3	CASSLGDRTSTDTQYF	TGTGCCAGCAGCTTAGGGGACAGAACTAGCACAGATACGCAGTATTTT
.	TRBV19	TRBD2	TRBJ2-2	CASSISGGAFGELFF	TGTGCCAGTAGTATCAGCGGGGGGGCCTTCGGGGAGCTGTTTTTT
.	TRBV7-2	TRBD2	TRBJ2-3	CASSPSGGFDTQYF	TGTGCCAGCAGCCCCAGCGGGGGGTTTGATACGCAGTATTTT
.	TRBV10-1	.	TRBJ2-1	CASSPEVPGGNEQFF	TGCGCCAGCTCCCCTGAGGTTCCTGGGGGGAATGAGCAGTTCTTC
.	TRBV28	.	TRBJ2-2	CASLLRSGVTGELFF	TGTGCCAGCCTCCTACGGTCAGGGGTTACCGGGGAGCTGTTTTTT
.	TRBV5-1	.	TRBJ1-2	CASRRQGSYGYTF	TGCGCCAGCCGACGGCAGGGGAGCTATGGCTACACCTTC
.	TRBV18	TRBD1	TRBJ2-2	CASSKTGAVGELFF	TGTGCCAGCTCAAAGACAGGGGCGGTCGGGGAGCTGTTTTTT
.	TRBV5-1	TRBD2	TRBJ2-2	CASSWGLAGGSTGELFF	TGCGCCAGCAGCTGGGGACTAGCGGGAGGATCCACCGGGGAGCTGTTTTTT
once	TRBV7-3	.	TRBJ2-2	CASSPREPQGTGELFF	TGTGCCAGCAGCCCACGGGAGCCCCAGGGCACCGGGGAGCTGTTTTTT
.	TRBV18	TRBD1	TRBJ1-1	CASSPLGQGGTEAFF	TGTGCCAGCTCACCATTAGGACAGGGTGGCACTGAAGCTTTCTTT
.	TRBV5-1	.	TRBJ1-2	CASSQSGVVGYGYTF	TGCGCCAGCAGCCAGAGCGGGGTTGTCGGCTATGGCTACACCTTC
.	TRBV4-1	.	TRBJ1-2	CASSQGLGRWYGYTF	TGCGCCAGCAGCCAAGGGTTGGGCAGGTGGTATGGCTACACCTTC
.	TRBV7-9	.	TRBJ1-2	CASSLAGAQMVGYTF	TGTGCCAGCAGCTTAGCGGGGGCCCAGATGGTTGGCTACACCTTC
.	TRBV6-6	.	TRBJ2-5	CASSLPNSSQYF	TGTGCCAGCAGCCTACCGAATAGTAGCCAGTACTTC
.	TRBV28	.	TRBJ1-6	CASIDRHNSPLHF	TGTGCCAGCATCGACAGACATAATTCACCCCTCCACTTT
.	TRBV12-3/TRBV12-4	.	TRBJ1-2	CASSLKGDYGYTF	TGTGCCAGCAGTTTAAAGGGGGACTATGGCTACACCTTC
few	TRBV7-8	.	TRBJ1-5	CASSSRGSYSNQPQHF	TGTGCCAGCAGCTCTAGAGGATCCTATAGCAATCAGCCCCAGCATTTT
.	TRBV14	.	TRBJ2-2	CASSRWTNTGELFF	TGTGCCAGCAGCCGGTGGACAAACACCGGGGAGCTGTTTTTT
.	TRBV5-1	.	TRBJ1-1	CASSGVGGKNTEAFF	TGCGCCAGCAGCGGGGTCGGCGGGAAGAACACTGAAGCTTTCTTT
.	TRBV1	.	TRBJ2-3	CTSSQLVPIAVCGDTQYF	TGCACCAGCAGCCAGTTAGTCCCCATAGCGGTTTGCGGAGATACGCAGTATTTT
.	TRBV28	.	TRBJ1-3	CASRKGGSSGNTIYF	TGTGCCAGCAGGAAAGGGGGATCCTCTGGAAACACCATATATTTT
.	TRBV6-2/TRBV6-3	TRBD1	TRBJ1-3	CASSYARTGGNTIYF	TGTGCCAGCAGTTACGCCCGGACAGGAGGAAACACCATATATTTT
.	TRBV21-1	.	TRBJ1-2	CASSAKSRVLYYGYTF	TGTGCCAGCAGCGCCAAATCCAGGGTTCTCTACTATGGCTACACCTTC
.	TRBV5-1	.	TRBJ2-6	CASSTQGSGANVLTF	TGCGCCAGCAGCACCCAGGGTTCCGGGGCCAACGTCCTGACTTTC
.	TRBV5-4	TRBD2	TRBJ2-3	CASSPASGREWGKDTQYF	TGTGCCAGCAGCCCCGCTAGCGGGAGAGAATGGGGAAAAGATACGCAGTATTTT
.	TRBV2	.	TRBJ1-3	CASTTAPGNTIYF	TGTGCCAGCACCACTGCCCCTGGAAACACCATATATTTT
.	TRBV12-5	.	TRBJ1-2	CASGLVTGRLSYGYTF	TGTGCTAGTGGTTTGGTAACAGGGCGACTCTCCTATGGCTACACCTTC
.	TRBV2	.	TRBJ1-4	CASSDPNNEKLFF	TGTGCCAGCAGTGATCCCAATAATGAAAAACTGTTTTTT
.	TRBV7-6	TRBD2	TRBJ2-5	CASAGDQETQYF	TGTGCCAGCGCGGGGGACCAAGAGACCCAGTACTTC
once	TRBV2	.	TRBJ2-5	CASSPGGAQETQYF	TGTGCCAGCAGCCCTGGAGGGGCTCAAGAGACCCAGTACTTC